This T cell receptor beta chain was sequenced during a study of identical twins. Template switching added a universal primer site; cDNA carried unique molecular identifiers. Each CDR3 protein is one row after TCRdb ran MiXCR on the 5' RACE reads. The sample records roughly 720,000 distinct CDR3 sequences, about 20% being singletons. Germline-derived CDR1 and CDR2 are ENHRY and SYGVKD. J gave up 0 bases and V 2 bases, and 12 bases lay outside the gene matches. This CDR3 has 20 residues. These same records also appear under a second study, on T cells expressing NK-cell markers. From that second work: In a group of 5 to 7 donors, dominant NKG2C+ clonotypes represented about 1.0-8% of CD8+ T cells. A few of the donors also had these clonotypes leading their CD3+CD56-NKG2C+ fraction.

This sequence originates from a young woman in good health. The sample consisted of PBMCs. V usage is TRBV10-3 and J usage is TRBJ2-2; 10 bases match TRBD2. The CDR3 protein is CAISERSPLAGGPNTGELFF. The CDR3 region has the DNA TGTGCCATCAGTGAGAGAAGTCCTTTAGCGGGGGGTCCGAACACCGGGGAGCTGTTTTTT.